The 14 T cell receptor beta chains listed next were all sequenced from one sample in a study of blood T cell repertoires in COVID-19. TCRdb's copy holds only in-frame clones and misses some; the assay was immunoSEQ multiplex PCR. The sample consists of some 130,000 clones, roughly 80% of them appearing once. Sequenced input: PBMCs or T cells enriched from blood (not recorded which). The receptors originated from a young man who had recovered from COVID-19.

The chain employs TRBV7-3 and TRBJ2-1, with 8 bases identical to TRBD2. The CDR3 has 15 residues. V dropped 2 bases and J dropped 6; count of bases not matched to a gene: 6. CDR1 SGHTA and CDR2 FQGTGA come from the germline V gene. In DNA form, the CDR3 reads TGTGCCAGCAGCTTAGAGAGCGGGAGTTTCAATGAGCAGTTCTTC. Its protein product is CASSLESGSFNEQFF.

The rearrangement joins TRBV11-2 to TRBJ2-1; 8 bases match TRBD1. V lost 4 bases to trimming and J lost 6 bases; unmatched junction nucleotides: 2. Germline CDR1 is SGHAT and CDR2 is FQNNGV. The CDR3 is made up of 13 amino acids. The CDR3 loop is CASSSDRGNEQFF. Here the CDR3 DNA reads TGTGCCAGCAGCTCTGACAGGGGCAATGAGCAGTTCTTC. Supplemented by reference TRBV11-2 and TRBJ2-1, the full variable domain reads EAGVAQSPRYKIIEKRQSVAFWCNPISGHATLYWYQQILGQGPKLLIQFQNNGVVDDSQLPKDRFSAERLKGVDSTLKIQPAKLEDSAVYLCASSSDRGNEQFFGPGTRLTVL.

The chain carries TRBV6-1 and TRBJ1-6; a possible D gene is TRBD1 (5 bases). Germline V gene sequence: CDR1 MNHNS, CDR2 SASEGT. V lost 1 base and J 9 bases, leaving 16 bases between the germline ends. The CDR3 has 16 amino acids. The CDR3: CASSEVLRPGGSPLHF. The DNA for the CDR3 is TGTGCCAGCAGTGAAGTCCTCCGCCCCGGGGGTTCACCCCTCCACTTT.

The chain couples TRBV2 to TRBJ2-7, with D possibly TRBD2 on 6 matching bases. The V end was cut by 8 bases, the J end by 5 bases, with 10 bases between. The CDR3 sequence is 11 residues long. Germline CDR1 and CDR2: SNHLY and FYNNEI. The DNA for the CDR3 is TGTGCCAGCGGGAGGAGGCACGAGCAGTACGTC. Encoded protein: CASGRRHEQYV.

This rearrangement joins TRBV30 to TRBJ1-4, with 8 bases lining up with TRBD1. The CDR3 spans 14 residues. Germline V CDR1 and CDR2: GTSNPN, SVGIG (reference sequence). V shed 3 bases and J 7 bases; nucleotides not matched to a gene: 7. The CDR3 sequence: CAWRPQGAGEKLFF. The CDR3 nucleotides are TGTGCCTGGAGGCCCCAGGGGGCTGGTGAAAAACTGTTTTTT.

The genes are TRBV11-2 and TRBJ2-1; D possibly corresponds to TRBD1 (7 bases). The CDR3 has 15 amino acids. Trimming pared 3 bases from V and 3 bases from J, leaving 12 bases between. Germline CDR1 is SGHAT and CDR2 is FQNNGV. CDR3 loop: CASSLEGANYNEQFF. CDR3 DNA sequence: TGTGCCAGCAGCTTGGAGGGGGCCAACTACAATGAGCAGTTCTTC.

The V call is TRBV5-4, the J call TRBJ2-7, with TRBD2 matching 9 bases. V gave up 0 bases and J gave up 2 bases; unmatched junction bases: 9. The CDR3 runs 17 residues. Germline loops: CDR1 SGHNT, CDR2 YYREEE (reference sequence). The chain's CDR3 is CASSLGLAGLGPYEQYF. The CDR3 bases are TGTGCCAGCAGCTTGGGGCTAGCGGGATTGGGCCCCTACGAGCAGTACTTC.

The chain links TRBV18 to TRBJ1-5; 12 nucleotides match TRBD1. The CDR3 is 16 residues long. CDR1 KGHSH and CDR2 LQKENI come from the germline V gene. Trimming cost V 4 bases and J 6 bases; bases outside gene matches: 7. CDR3 in amino acids: CASSQTGTGGGQPQHF. Written as DNA, the CDR3 is TGTGCCAGCTCACAAACCGGGACAGGGGGCGGTCAGCCCCAGCATTTT.

The V gene is TRBV9, the J gene TRBJ2-3, with a possible D match to TRBD2 (6 bases). This CDR3 region has 16 residues. V was clipped by 1 base and J by 6 bases, with 18 bases between them. The germline V gene encodes CDR1 SGDLS and CDR2 YYNGEE. The CDR3 loop is CASSVRSAPAGDTQYF. CDR3 nucleotide sequence: TGTGCCAGCAGCGTACGCTCAGCGCCTGCGGGGGATACGCAGTATTTT.

The chain links TRBV7-9 to TRBJ2-1; 12 bases align to TRBD1. The J segment lost 6 bases and the V segment lost 4 bases, leaving 7 bases of the junction unmatched. CDR3 length equals 16 residues. Per germline, CDR1 SEHNR and CDR2 FQNEAQ (reference sequence). The CDR3 coding sequence is TGTGCCAGCAGCTCCGGGACAGGGGGCTTGTTCAATGAGCAGTTCTTC. It specifies CASSSGTGGLFNEQFF.

The rearrangement uses TRBV10-1 and TRBJ2-6; 11 bases line up with TRBD1. The CDR3 length is 18 residues. Germline CDR1 WNHNN, CDR2 SYGVQD (reference sequence). V gave up 10 bases and J gave up 3 bases; unmatched junction bases: 14. CDR3 sequence reads: CATGQGAFPVDGANVLTF. Written as DNA, the CDR3 is TGCGCCACCGGACAGGGGGCTTTCCCGGTGGATGGGGCCAACGTCCTGACTTTC.

The chain combines TRBV3-1 (or the pseudogene TRBV3-2) with TRBJ2-1, with TRBD2 matching over 10 bases. Per the germline V gene, CDR1 is LGHDT and CDR2 is YNNKEL (reference sequence). V lost 0 bases to trimming and J lost 6 bases; unmatched junction nucleotides: 8. The CDR3 spans 17 residues. This CDR3 is CASSQDIQRGGRNEQFF. The CDR3, as DNA: TGTGCCAGCAGCCAAGATATCCAGCGGGGGGGCCGCAATGAGCAGTTCTTC.

The table lists this clone with a count of one. V usage is TRBV27 and J usage is TRBJ1-1; 8 bases agree with TRBD1. V gave up 0 bases and J gave up 1 base; unmatched junction bases: 7. This CDR3 has 17 residues. Germline CDR1 MNHEY, CDR2 SMNVEV (reference sequence). CDR3 bases: TGTGCCAGCAGTTTATCGTCCAGGGGGCCCCAGAACACTGAAGCTTTCTTT. As protein: CASSLSSRGPQNTEAFF.

This clone was seen once. V gene TRBV2 combines with J gene TRBJ1-6; 8 bases line up with TRBD1. The CDR3 contains 15 residues. Germline V lookup: CDR1 SNHLY, CDR2 FYNNEI. Trimming at V came to 5 bases and at J to 7 bases, leaving 7 bases not matched to a gene. In nucleotides, the CDR3 is TGTGCCAGCAGTAACGACAGGGGCTTGAATTCACCCCTCCACTTT. Translation: CASSNDRGLNSPLHF. The full variable domain, rest sourced from reference TRBV2 and TRBJ1-6, is EPEVTQTPSHQVTQMGQEVILRCVPISNHLYFYWYRQILGQKVEFLVSFYNNEISEKSEIFDDQFSVERPDGSNFTLKIRSTKLEDSAMYFCASSNDRGLNSPLHFGNGTRLTVT.